This T cell receptor beta chain emerged from a study of immune reconstitution after stem cell transplant in scleroderma (TCRdb year 2017). Within its sample, this clonotype is medium-sized (0.01 to 0.1%). Its recognized antigen is unknown. No much larger clonotype is one base removed from it; base qualities were not supplied. The CDR3 numbers 18 residues from cysteine through phenylalanine. The entry retains the CDR3 DNA only, 54 bases that are in frame from base 1. The junction shows trimming of 3 bases on V and 3 bases on J, and the gene matches do not reach 11 bases of it. The germline V gene (reference sequence) sets CDR1 to LGHDT and CDR2 to YNNKEL. The library was made by RT-PCR. Sequencing took place on an Illumina MiSeq. The public reads were quality trimmed at Q25 with fastp and then assembled into clones with MiXCR by TCRdb, keeping productive beta chains. Each CDR3 protein appears once, grouped with its most common genes and DNA. The sample table records around 3,900 distinct CDR3 sequences; approximately 5.3% of these occur just once. The ten largest clonotypes hold approximately 15% of the sample.

The sequence derives from a female donor with systemic sclerosis. This receptor chain uses TRBV3-1 and TRBJ2-7, with 13 bases in between that match TRBD2. Sampling was conducted before or after autologous hematopoietic stem cell transplantation (not recorded which). The CDR3 region has the sequence CASSHGLAGVRTFYEQYF. The bases read TGTGCCAGCAGCCACGGACTAGCGGGAGTCAGGACCTTCTACGAGCAGTACTTC.